One sample yielded the 28 T cell receptor beta chains listed below, sequenced in a study of blood T cell repertoires in COVID-19. TCRdb's table, derived via immunoSEQ multiplex PCR, lists solely in-frame clones and lacks some. Seen here are some 240,000 clones, around 86% observed once, and the top ten hold around 6.5%. The specimen was peripheral blood. Receptors originate from a man in his sixties who had recovered from COVID-19.

For the CDR3, the DNA is TGTGCCAGCAGCCATCGACAGGGATCTACCGGGGAGCTGTTTTTT. Its protein is CASSHRQGSTGELFF. The chain carries TRBV3-1 (or the pseudogene TRBV3-2) and TRBJ2-2, with 7 positions matching TRBD1. CDR1 and CDR2 from the germline V gene are LGHDT and YNNKEL (reference sequence). The junction had 6 bases not matched to a gene; V was cut back by 3 bases and J by 5 bases. The CDR3 consists of 15 residues.

This clone was counted once. The rearrangement joins TRBV6-2 or TRBV6-3 to TRBJ2-7; 7 bases are a match to TRBD1. The germline CDR1 and CDR2 sequences are MNHEY and SVGEGT. V lost 6 bases, J lost 2 bases, and 7 bases stayed unmatched. The CDR3 extends over 14 amino acids. CDR3 bases: TGTGCCAGCAGCCCCGAAGGGGGCCCCTACGAGCAGTACTTC. Translation gives CASSPEGGPYEQYF.

This clone was observed a few times. V usage is TRBV29-1 and J usage is TRBJ1-3, with a weak D call TRBD1 (6 bases). V was clipped by 3 bases and J by 7 bases, with 10 bases between them. This CDR3 has 12 residues. Germline V gene sequence: CDR1 SQVTM, CDR2 ANQGSEA. The CDR3 here is CSVDRGGNTIYF. The CDR3 DNA follows: TGCAGCGTTGACAGGGGCGGGAACACCATATATTTT.

This clone has only one observation. This chain links TRBV11-3 with TRBJ2-7, with 9 bases matching TRBD1. This CDR3 has 13 amino acids. Per the germline V gene, CDR1 is SGHNT and CDR2 is YENEEA. Trimming cost V 5 bases and J 7 bases; bases outside gene matches: 6. The CDR3 sequence is CASSRDRAGEQYF. CDR3 bases: TGTGCCAGCAGCCGGGACAGGGCGGGAGAGCAGTACTTC. Using reference TRBV11-3 and TRBJ2-7 for the parts outside the CDR3, the full variable domain is EAGVVQSPRYKIIEKKQPVAFWCNPISGHNTLYWYLQNLGQGPELLIRYENEEAVDDSQLPKDRFSAERLKGVDSTLKIQPAELGDSAVYLCASSRDRAGEQYFGPGTRLTVT.

This sequence joins TRBV11-2 and TRBJ2-3, with 7 bases identical to TRBD2. CDR3 length: 17 residues. V lost 5 bases to trimming and J lost 4 bases; unmatched junction nucleotides: 15. From germline, CDR1 is SGHAT and CDR2 FQNNGV. The CDR3 loop reads CASSPWGGSTRADTQYF. For the CDR3, the DNA is TGTGCCAGCAGCCCGTGGGGCGGGAGTACGAGGGCAGATACGCAGTATTTT. Full variable domain (remainder filled in from reference TRBV11-2 and TRBJ2-3): EAGVAQSPRYKIIEKRQSVAFWCNPISGHATLYWYQQILGQGPKLLIQFQNNGVVDDSQLPKDRFSAERLKGVDSTLKIQPAKLEDSAVYLCASSPWGGSTRADTQYFGPGTRLTVL.

This chain joins TRBV19 and TRBJ1-5, with D perhaps TRBD1 (5 bases). Germline lookup yields CDR1 LNHDA and CDR2 SQIVND (reference sequence). V dropped 4 bases and J dropped 0 bases, with 10 bases sitting between them. There are 15 residues in the CDR3. This chain's CDR3 is CASSNPDSSNQPQHF. CDR3 nucleotide sequence: TGTGCCAGTAGTAACCCAGACAGTAGCAATCAGCCCCAGCATTTT.

The rearrangement links TRBV2 to TRBJ2-5; TRBD1 matches 8 bases. The CDR3 runs to 14 residues. Germline V gives CDR1 SNHLY, CDR2 FYNNEI. V shed 4 bases, J shed 5 bases, and the junction held 6 bases outside the gene matches. CDR3 sequence (DNA): TGTGCCAGCAGTGCGGACAGGGTTCGGGAGACCCAGTACTTC. Its translation is CASSADRVRETQYF.

The chain joins TRBV7-9 to TRBJ2-3; 15 bases map to TRBD2. Germline V CDR1 and CDR2: SEHNR, FQNEAQ (reference sequence). Trimming removed 1 base from V and 5 bases from J; junction bases left unmatched: 10. The CDR3 loop spans 19 amino acids. The CDR3 here is CASSLGSVEGLAGGDTQYF. The CDR3 DNA is TGTGCCAGCAGCTTAGGGTCGGTAGAGGGACTAGCGGGAGGAGATACGCAGTATTTT.

The chain uses TRBV7-2 and TRBJ1-1, with TRBD1 as a possible D gene (5 bases). Trimming removed 6 bases from V and 1 base from J, with 12 bases in between. CDR3 size: 14 residues. Germline values: CDR1 SGHTA, CDR2 FQGNSA. The CDR3 region is CASRRGRGNTEAFF. Here the CDR3 DNA reads TGTGCCAGCAGGCGGGGACGGGGGAACACTGAAGCTTTCTTT.

This clone has a single count. The chain combines TRBV18 with TRBJ2-3; 11 positions agree with TRBD2. The CDR3 totals 14 residues. V was pared by 3 bases and J by 13 bases, with 9 bases of the junction left unmatched. CDR1 is KGHSH and CDR2 is LQKENI in the germline V gene. CDR3 nucleotide sequence: TGTGCCAGCTCACCGGGAACTAGCGGGAGATTAGAGTATTTT. Its protein is CASSPGTSGRLEYF.

The gene calls are TRBV27 and TRBJ2-7, with 9 bases matching TRBD1. The CDR3 is 14 amino acids. With 6 bases clipped from V and 1 base from J, the junction kept 4 bases outside the gene matches. In germline, CDR1 is MNHEY, CDR2 SMNVEV (reference sequence). This chain's CDR3 is CASSRDRESYEQYF. Written as DNA, the CDR3 is TGTGCCAGCAGCCGGGACAGGGAATCCTACGAGCAGTACTTC.

This clone was recorded only once. The chain is built from TRBV15 and TRBJ1-1; 7 bases line up with TRBD1. Per germline, CDR1 LNHNV and CDR2 YYDKDF (reference sequence). With V trimmed by 1 base and J by 4 bases, 6 bases remained unmatched. This CDR3 has 15 amino acids. The DNA for the CDR3 is TGTGCCACCAGCAGAGGGCAGGGGGTTGTCACTGAAGCTTTCTTT. Protein: CATSRGQGVVTEAFF.

This clone was seen once. This chain connects TRBV6-5 to TRBJ1-6, with 8 positions matching TRBD1. In germline, CDR1 is MNHEY, CDR2 SVGAGI. The V segment lost 6 bases and the J segment 10 bases; nucleotides outside the gene matches: 11. There are 15 residues in the CDR3. CDR3 loop: CASSYPGQGRSPLHF. For the CDR3, the DNA is TGTGCCAGCAGCTACCCAGGACAGGGTAGGTCACCCCTCCACTTT.

This rearrangement joins TRBV11-2 to TRBJ2-7; TRBD1 is a possible D gene (7 bases). The CDR3 covers 15 residues. Trimming shortened V by 5 bases and J by 4 bases, and 18 bases separated the two germline ends. Germline V CDR1 and CDR2: SGHAT, FQNNGV. CDR3 sequence (DNA): TGTGCCAGCAGCAGCGACAGGGTGGGGGGATACGAGCAGTACTTC. This sequence encodes CASSSDRVGGYEQYF.

The rearrangement joins TRBV5-5 to TRBJ2-7; a possible D gene is TRBD2 (5 bases). The CDR3 totals 15 residues. Per germline, CDR1 SGHKS and CDR2 YYEKEE (reference sequence). The V gene lost 4 bases and the J gene lost 0 bases, with 14 bases spanning the gap. The CDR3 sequence is CASSPGVGSSYEQYF. The DNA for the CDR3 is TGTGCCAGCAGCCCCGGGGTGGGGAGCTCCTACGAGCAGTACTTC.

The V and J genes are TRBV27 and TRBJ1-2, with TRBD1 matching over 10 bases. V lost 6 bases and J lost 2; bases outside the gene matches: 3. There are 14 residues in the CDR3. In germline, CDR1 is MNHEY, CDR2 SMNVEV (reference sequence). In nucleotides, the CDR3 is TGTGCCAGCAGACGGACAGGGGGAAACTATGGCTACACCTTC. It is translated as CASRRTGGNYGYTF.

J is TRBJ1-2 and V is TRBV18, with 7 bases fitting TRBD1. CDR1 KGHSH and CDR2 LQKENI come from the germline V gene. The CDR3 contains 15 residues. Germline trimming cut 3 bases from V and 4 bases from J; bases unmatched to any gene: 8. The CDR3 nucleotides are TGTGCCAGCTCACCGACACGGGACAGCTCCTATGGCTACACCTTC. It specifies CASSPTRDSSYGYTF.

The chain recombines TRBV24-1 with TRBJ1-1, with D hard to call. The CDR3 is 12 residues long. V lost 3 bases and J 6 bases, leaving 7 bases between the germline ends. Germline loops: CDR1 KGHDR, CDR2 SFDVKD. The CDR3 loop is CATSDEVPEAFF. The CDR3, as DNA: TGTGCCACCAGTGATGAGGTTCCTGAAGCTTTCTTT.

This chain joins TRBV12-3 or TRBV12-4 and TRBJ1-3; D remains unclear. CDR3 length equals 13 residues. The germline V and J ends were trimmed by 6 bases and 0 bases, with 6 bases remaining between them. The CDR3 DNA follows: TGTGCCAGCAGCCCCTACTCTGGAAACACCATATATTTT. Its protein product is CASSPYSGNTIYF.

This chain uses TRBV11-3 with TRBJ1-1; TRBD1 is a possible D gene (5 bases). Trimming shortened V by 5 bases and J by 1 base, and 11 bases separated the two germline ends. This CDR3 region has 14 residues. Germline loops: CDR1 SGHNT, CDR2 YENEEA. The CDR3: CASSRSGGNTEAFF. CDR3 coding DNA: TGTGCCAGCAGCCGTAGCGGGGGGAACACTGAAGCTTTCTTT.

This rearrangement joins TRBV19 to TRBJ1-1; D is unclear. Germline values: CDR1 LNHDA, CDR2 SQIVND (reference sequence). CDR3 length: 15 residues. V lost 2 bases, J lost 4 bases, and 14 bases lay in between. CDR3 nucleotide sequence: TGTGCCAGTAGTATACCCCGATTTGGCCCCACTGAAGCTTTCTTT. Encoded protein: CASSIPRFGPTEAFF.

The CDR3 spells CASSEGQPGEQFF. In DNA, the CDR3 is TGTGCCAGCAGTGAGGGGCAGCCCGGTGAGCAGTTCTTC. The chain recombines TRBV2 with TRBJ2-1; D possibly corresponds to TRBD1 (5 bases). The CDR3 length is 13 residues. V lost 3 bases to trimming and J lost 9 bases, with 12 bases between them. Germline assignment: CDR1 SNHLY and CDR2 FYNNEI.

The rearrangement links TRBV28 to TRBJ1-2; 10 nucleotides agree with TRBD1. The V segment lost 3 bases and the J segment 8 bases; nucleotides outside the gene matches: 3. Germline V lookup: CDR1 MDHEN, CDR2 SYDVKM. The length of the CDR3 is 13 residues. CDR3 coding DNA: TGTGCCAGCAGTTTTCGGGACAGGGGAGGCTACACCTTC. This translates into CASSFRDRGGYTF.

As concerns this clone: At one boundary the junction diverges from the germline segment, which might be a read error. This sequence joins TRBV28 and TRBJ2-4; tentative D call: TRBD1 (5 bases). The CDR3 has 14 residues. Germline V gene sequence: CDR1 MDHEN, CDR2 SYDVKM. The CDR3: CASSFVDNKNIQYF. The CDR3 coding sequence is TGTGCCAGCAGTTTTGTGGACAACAAAAACATCCAGTACTTC.

This clone was counted only a few times. The chain has TRBV5-4 and TRBJ1-6; no clear D gene. This CDR3 comprises 15 residues. CDR1 SGHNT and CDR2 YYREEE come from the germline V gene (reference sequence). Deletions cut 3 bases from V and 6 bases from J, with 13 bases between. The CDR3 sequence: CASSSGSRANSPLHF. CDR3 bases: TGTGCCAGCAGCTCGGGGTCGAGGGCTAATTCACCCCTCCACTTT.

J is TRBJ2-1 and V is TRBV7-5; the table's D call TRBD2 went unverified against the DNA. TRBV7-5 is given as a pseudogene. This CDR3 has 17 residues. The CDR3 loop is CARSLALTRWCHNEQFF. For the CDR3, the DNA is TGTGCCAGAAGCTTAGCCCTAACTAGATGGTGCCACAATGAGCAGTTCTTC.

Only one count was recorded for this clone. The J gene is TRBJ2-6, the V gene TRBV5-1; D uncertain. The CDR3 is made up of 15 amino acids. Germline lookup yields CDR1 SGHRS and CDR2 YFSETQ. Trimming removed 2 bases at V and 0 bases at J, with 6 bases between. The CDR3 DNA follows: TGCGCCAGCAGCTTCACAGACTCTGGGGCCAACGTCCTGACTTTC. Protein: CASSFTDSGANVLTF.

This chain joins TRBV5-1 and TRBJ2-2, with D perhaps matching TRBD2 (5 bases). The germline V gene encodes CDR1 SGHRS and CDR2 YFSETQ. V gave up 4 bases and J gave up 1 base, with 14 bases separating them. The CDR3 loop spans 16 amino acids. DNA of the CDR3: TGCGCCAGCAGCCTCCCCGACCGGGGGAACACCGGGGAGCTGTTTTTT. It translates to CASSLPDRGNTGELFF.